A selection of T cell receptor beta chains follows, all from one sample in a study of post-analysis software for immune sequencing data. TCRdb re-called the PCR reads with MiXCR, one entry per CDR3 protein. The sample includes some 500,000 distinct CDR3 sequences, approximately 46% of them seen just once. Sample: blood. Source of these receptors: a girl aged 5-17 years with multiple sclerosis. Both conserved end residues are trimmed from each CDR3. A D gene is named only where the DNA matches it firmly.

D gene: NA
V gene: TRBV14
J gene: TRBJ2-1
CDR3 protein: ASSQPRNSYNEQF

D gene: NA
V gene: TRBV7-2
J gene: NA
CDR3 protein: ASSLGHRDLSYEQY

D gene: NA
V gene: TRBV20-1
J gene: TRBJ2-1
CDR3 protein: SASYLGQGWGFGNEQF

D gene: NA
V gene: TRBV20-1
J gene: TRBJ1-1
CDR3 protein: SARSGWDAF

D gene: NA
V gene: TRBV5-1
J gene: NA
CDR3 protein: ASRPGGRETQY

D gene: TRBD1
V gene: TRBV6-1
J gene: TRBJ1-5
CDR3 protein: ASSAGTVQLNQPQH

D gene: NA
V gene: TRBV9
J gene: TRBJ2-1
CDR3 protein: ASSVETGRLVYNEQF

D gene: TRBD2
V gene: TRBV20-1
J gene: TRBJ2-3
CDR3 protein: SASGLAFSDTQY

D gene: TRBD1
V gene: TRBV9
J gene: TRBJ2-5
CDR3 protein: ASSNRQGRQETQY

D gene: TRBD1
V gene: TRBV11-1
J gene: TRBJ2-1
CDR3 protein: ASSASAGQGPYNEQF

D gene: TRBD1
V gene: TRBV15
J gene: TRBJ2-4
CDR3 protein: ATSRATGENIQY

D gene: TRBD1
V gene: TRBV29-1
J gene: TRBJ1-1
CDR3 protein: SVKQGAKNTEAF

D gene: NA
V gene: TRBV24-1
J gene: TRBJ2-7
CDR3 protein: ATSSDGTYEQY

D gene: TRBD1
V gene: TRBV10-3
J gene: TRBJ1-4
CDR3 protein: AIRAGGEEKLF

D gene: TRBD1
V gene: TRBV15
J gene: TRBJ2-1
CDR3 protein: ATSRVRDSYNEQF

D gene: NA
V gene: TRBV7-9
J gene: TRBJ2-3
CDR3 protein: ASSLGGAGDTQY

D gene: TRBD2
V gene: TRBV9
J gene: TRBJ2-7
CDR3 protein: ASSPTLAGYEQY

D gene: NA
V gene: TRBV4-1
J gene: NA
CDR3 protein: ASSLPRDGEETQY

D gene: TRBD1
V gene: TRBV4-1
J gene: TRBJ2-7
CDR3 protein: ASSPLSGGQGDEQY

D gene: NA
V gene: TRBV20-1
J gene: TRBJ2-3
CDR3 protein: SARDPGVEDTQY

D gene: NA
V gene: TRBV29-1
J gene: TRBJ2-3
CDR3 protein: SAATGFTDTQY

D gene: NA
V gene: TRBV6-1
J gene: NA
CDR3 protein: AGSLDYYEQY

D gene: TRBD2
V gene: TRBV6-2/TRBV6-3
J gene: TRBJ2-7
CDR3 protein: ASTVTSGSELEQY

D gene: NA
V gene: TRBV10-3
J gene: TRBJ1-5
CDR3 protein: AISGHSTQPQH

D gene: TRBD1
V gene: TRBV29-1
J gene: TRBJ1-1
CDR3 protein: SVEGLGQGVPEAF

D gene: TRBD1
V gene: TRBV6-2/TRBV6-3
J gene: TRBJ1-1
CDR3 protein: ASSYGQGWTEAF

D gene: TRBD2
V gene: TRBV9
J gene: TRBJ2-1
CDR3 protein: ASSPGGLASQF

D gene: NA
V gene: TRBV28
J gene: NA
CDR3 protein: ASTTGLSEQY

D gene: NA
V gene: TRBV7-2
J gene: TRBJ2-7
CDR3 protein: ASSLGRGDEQY

D gene: TRBD1
V gene: TRBV7-3
J gene: TRBJ2-1
CDR3 protein: ASSFSRDRAPKEQF

D gene: TRBD1
V gene: TRBV13
J gene: TRBJ2-1
CDR3 protein: ATRTGDNNEQF

D gene: NA
V gene: TRBV5-3
J gene: TRBJ1-1
CDR3 protein: AKSLGGITEAF

D gene: TRBD1
V gene: TRBV29-1
J gene: TRBJ2-6
CDR3 protein: SVGDSPSSGANVLT

D gene: NA
V gene: TRBV7-9
J gene: TRBJ2-3
CDR3 protein: ASSLMLGRVADTQY

D gene: NA
V gene: TRBV7-9
J gene: TRBJ1-2
CDR3 protein: ASSLDGLGGYT

D gene: NA
V gene: TRBV3-1
J gene: TRBJ2-7
CDR3 protein: ASSPSEGVGEQY

D gene: TRBD2
V gene: TRBV5-1
J gene: TRBJ2-5
CDR3 protein: ASSASGSSGETQY

D gene: NA
V gene: TRBV6-2/TRBV6-3
J gene: TRBJ2-1
CDR3 protein: ASSYSKTGDQF

D gene: TRBD2
V gene: TRBV11-2
J gene: TRBJ2-1
CDR3 protein: ASSLGTMAGGYEQF

D gene: TRBD2
V gene: TRBV20-1
J gene: TRBJ2-1
CDR3 protein: SASTSGRSVYEQF

D gene: NA
V gene: TRBV25-1
J gene: TRBJ2-5
CDR3 protein: ASSEVSWLETQY

D gene: TRBD2
V gene: TRBV13
J gene: TRBJ2-3
CDR3 protein: AGSAASGIRDTQY

D gene: NA
V gene: TRBV27
J gene: TRBJ1-5
CDR3 protein: ASSTQGGVYQPQH

D gene: TRBD1
V gene: TRBV27
J gene: TRBJ2-7
CDR3 protein: ASKFGQGNEQY

D gene: TRBD2
V gene: TRBV7-3
J gene: TRBJ2-3
CDR3 protein: ASSSGLAGQTQY

D gene: NA
V gene: TRBV5-1
J gene: NA
CDR3 protein: ASSLGQEGETQY